Shown below are 20 T cell receptor beta chains from a single sample sequenced in a study of blood T cells in healthy people across ages. Then a second PCR, running roughly 7 to 11 cycles, was carried out with a sample-barcoded 5' primer and a J-beta primer mix. TCRdb used MiXCR to reprocess the 5' RACE reads, holding one entry per CDR3 protein. Altogether around 800,000 distinct CDR3 sequences are present, roughly 25% being singletons, with the ten largest covering 3%. The data also belong to a second study, concerning T cells of mothers and their children.

What was sequenced was blood. The source of these receptors is a boy between 10 and 17 years old in good health.

The table lists this clonotype with a few counts. The chain is built from TRBV7-9 and TRBJ2-5; possibly TRBD2 for D (5 bases). Germline lookup yields CDR1 SEHNR and CDR2 FQNEAQ (reference sequence). This CDR3 spans 15 amino acids. V shed 6 bases and J shed 4 bases, with 18 bases lying between them. This CDR3 is CASSGSGSEGETQYF. The CDR3 nucleotides are TGTGCCAGCAGTGGATCCGGCTCCGAGGGAGAGACCCAGTACTTC.

Here the CDR3 DNA reads TGTGCCTGGAGTGGTTCGGTACAGGGGAACGAGCAGTACTTC. Protein product: CAWSGSVQGNEQYF. The chain combines TRBV30 with TRBJ2-5, with TRBD1 matching over 7 bases. The J call may be faulty, since TRBJ2-7 better matches the DNA end. Germline CDR1 is GTSNPN and CDR2 is SVGIG (reference sequence). The CDR3 is 14 amino acids.

This clonotype was seen a few times. The chain combines TRBV7-2 with TRBJ2-5, with 8 bases fitting TRBD2. CDR3 length: 15 residues. CDR1 is SGHTA, CDR2 FQGNSA, per germline. The junction had 10 bases not matched to a gene; V was cut back by 1 base and J by 9 bases. The CDR3 here is CASSLDGGGARAQYF. CDR3 coding DNA: TGTGCCAGCAGCTTAGACGGGGGGGGTGCACGGGCCCAGTACTTC.

A few counts support this clonotype. The V and J genes are TRBV5-6 and TRBJ2-1, with D possibly matching TRBD2 (6 bases). Near its end, the DNA agrees better with TRBJ2-7, so the J call may be wrong. CDR3 length: 14 residues. Germline CDR1 and CDR2: SGHDT and YYEEEE. The CDR3 sequence is CASSFAGSAYEQYF. The CDR3 DNA reads as TGTGCCAGCAGCTTTGCGGGGTCGGCCTACGAGCAGTACTTC.

The rearrangement joins TRBV5-6 to TRBJ2-7; D unresolved. Germline CDR1 and CDR2: SGHDT and YYEEEE. Deletions cut 0 bases from V and 2 bases from J, with 9 bases between. The length of the CDR3 is 14 residues. The CDR3 protein is CASSLGLLAYEQYF. The CDR3, as DNA: TGTGCCAGCAGCTTGGGTCTCCTTGCCTACGAGCAGTACTTC.

The chain combines TRBV9 with TRBJ2-6, with D possibly matching TRBD1 (6 bases). Trimming cost V 4 bases and J 4 bases, with 12 bases left between them. The CDR3 sequence is 15 residues long. Germline lookup yields CDR1 SGDLS and CDR2 YYNGEE. The CDR3 spells CASSITGSGANVLTF. CDR3 in DNA: TGTGCCAGCAGCATAACAGGGTCCGGGGCCAACGTCCTGACTTTC. Based on the CDR3 plus reference TRBV9 and TRBJ2-6, the full variable domain is DSGVTQTPKHLITATGQRVTLRCSPRSGDLSVYWYQQSLDQGLQFLIQYYNGEERAKGNILERFSAQQFPDLHSELNLSSLELGDSALYFCASSITGSGANVLTFGAGSRLTVL.

This clonotype was observed a few times. Mismatch with germline at one junction end may stem from a read error. CDR3 protein: CASSESAMSYNEQFF. The DNA for the CDR3 is TGCGCCAGCAGCGAGTCAGCGATGTCCTACAATGAGCAGTTCTTC. The chain carries TRBV10-1 and TRBJ2-1; no reliable D call. The CDR3 is 15 amino acids. Germline V gene lookup returns CDR1 WNHNN and CDR2 SYGVQD (reference sequence).

The chain uses TRBV6-5 and TRBJ2-3, with D hard to call. V was cut by 0 bases and J by 9 bases, with 7 bases left in between. Germline V lookup: CDR1 MNHEY, CDR2 SVGAGI. This CDR3 comprises 12 residues. The CDR3 loop is CASSYSGITQYF. For the CDR3, the DNA is TGTGCCAGCAGTTACTCGGGTATCACGCAGTATTTT.

A few counts support this clonotype. The rearrangement uses TRBV29-1 and TRBJ1-5, with a possible D match to TRBD1 (5 bases). The germline gives CDR1 SQVTM, CDR2 ANQGSEA. The CDR3 length is 14 residues. The germline V and J ends were trimmed by 8 bases and 2 bases, with 16 bases remaining between them. Written as DNA, the CDR3 is TGCAGCTTCTCGCGGGGGACGGGCAATCAGCCCCAGCATTTT. It yields the protein CSFSRGTGNQPQHF.

V gene TRBV6-6 combines with J gene TRBJ1-4; possibly TRBD2 for D (5 bases). The DNA matches TRBJ2-2 better at its end, which makes the J call doubtful. Germline assignment: CDR1 MNHNY and CDR2 SVGAGI (reference sequence). CDR3 length: 13 amino acids. The CDR3 DNA follows: TGTGCCACAGGCGGGCAGGCGGCGCGGGAGCTGTTTTTT. Translation: CATGGQAARELFF.

This clonotype was detected only a few times. This chain links TRBV6-6 with TRBJ2-7; no reliable D call. Germline V gene data show CDR1 as MNHNY and CDR2 as SVGAGI (reference sequence). This CDR3 is 16 amino acids long. Trimming removed 4 bases from V and 3 bases from J, with 19 bases in between. Written as DNA, the CDR3 is TGTGCCAGCAGTTCGGGCGGTTTGGGTAGCCACTACGAGCAGTACTTC. It translates to CASSSGGLGSHYEQYF.

This chain connects TRBV29-1 to TRBJ2-7; TRBD1 matches at 7 bases. Germline V gene data show CDR1 as SQVTM and CDR2 as ANQGSEA. Trimming at V came to 6 bases and at J to 3 bases, leaving 8 bases not matched to a gene. CDR3 size: 13 residues. Here the CDR3 DNA reads TGCAGCGTCAGGACAGGCTCCTACTACGAGCAGTACTTC. As protein: CSVRTGSYYEQYF.

Comment on this clonotype: Its ends do not fully match the called genes, so a read error is possible. The CDR3 reads CASSLAAVQETQYF. The CDR3, as DNA: TGTGCCAGCAGCTTAGCGGCGGTCCAGGAGACGCAGTATTTT. V gene TRBV5-1 combines with J gene TRBJ2-5, with D perhaps matching TRBD2 (6 bases). The J call may be incorrect, as the DNA end agrees better with TRBJ2-3. Per the germline V gene, CDR1 is SGHRS and CDR2 is YFSETQ. The CDR3 is 14 residues long.

V is TRBV18 and J is TRBJ1-4; 8 bases agree with TRBD1. V dropped 3 bases and J dropped 4; count of bases not matched to a gene: 10. Germline V gene data show CDR1 as KGHSH and CDR2 as LQKENI. This CDR3 spans 17 amino acids. CDR3 protein: CASSPTGEALGNEKLFF. CDR3 bases: TGTGCCAGCTCACCGACAGGGGAGGCCTTGGGTAATGAAAAACTGTTTTTT.

The V and J genes are TRBV4-1 and TRBJ1-1, with D maybe TRBD1 (5 bases). The length of the CDR3 is 14 residues. Per germline, CDR1 MGHRA and CDR2 YSYEKL. V lost 4 bases and J lost 1, with 10 bases in between. CDR3: CASSPSQENTEAFF. DNA of the CDR3: TGCGCCAGCAGCCCCTCACAGGAGAACACTGAAGCTTTCTTT.

The rearrangement uses TRBV18 and TRBJ2-1; 8 bases map to TRBD2. The J call may be in error: the DNA end matches TRBJ2-7 better. The CDR3 sequence is 13 residues long. CDR1 is KGHSH and CDR2 is LQKENI in the germline V gene. This chain's CDR3 is CASSPGTRNEQYF. CDR3 nucleotides: TGTGCCAGCTCACCAGGGACTAGGAACGAGCAGTACTTC.

This rearrangement joins TRBV28 to TRBJ2-5, with D possibly matching TRBD1 (5 bases). The tail of the sequence fits TRBJ2-1 better, so the J call may be wrong. The CDR3 contains 12 residues. The germline V gene has CDR1 MDHEN and CDR2 SYDVKM. CDR3 DNA: TGTGCCAGCAATCAGGGCTACAATGAGCAGTTCTTC. Protein product: CASNQGYNEQFF.

In this sample, this clonotype turned up many times. The chain is built from TRBV28 and TRBJ1-4, with 9 bases identical to TRBD1. This CDR3 region has 15 residues. The V segment lost 4 bases and the J segment 4 bases; nucleotides outside the gene matches: 4. Germline CDR1 is MDHEN and CDR2 is SYDVKM. The CDR3 loop is CASSYGQGLNEKLFF. As DNA, the CDR3 is TGTGCCAGCAGTTATGGACAGGGGCTTAATGAAAAACTGTTTTTT.

The chain carries TRBV9 and TRBJ2-5; D possibly corresponds to TRBD2 (5 bases). Between the trimmed V and J ends, which lost 0 bases and 7 bases, there was a span of 10 bases. The germline V gene encodes CDR1 SGDLS and CDR2 YYNGEE. This CDR3 contains 13 residues. DNA of the CDR3: TGTGCCAGCAGCGTAGCAGACGAGGGGACCCAGTACTTC. Encoded protein: CASSVADEGTQYF.

The chain couples TRBV12-3 or TRBV12-4 to TRBJ2-1; D perhaps matches TRBD1 (5 bases). V was shortened by 5 bases and J by 7 bases, with 18 bases between the two germline ends. The CDR3 has 15 residues. The DNA for the CDR3 is TGTGCCAGCAGTCTCGTGGGGCCCAAGGGAAATGAGCAGTTCTTC. It codes for CASSLVGPKGNEQFF.